These T cell receptor beta chains were read from a single sample in a study of cytomegalovirus exposure and HLA in healthy donors. Method: immunoSEQ multiplex PCR; TCRdb's copy keeps in-frame clones and lacks some. The sample records more than 150,000 clones, 82% being singletons. Sequenced input: PBMCs. These receptor sequences come from a middle-aged man in good health and CMV-seronegative. Each CDR3 is given with its conserved first and last residue. The D gene is left open where the match is weak. Size is stated for part of the rows, as once, few or many counts, or as a class when the clone is expanded.

D	size	V	J	DNA	CDR3
TRBD2	.	TRBV14	TRBJ2-1	TGTGCCAGCAGCCCCAAGGGTCGGGCTAGAGGCACTAGCGGGAGAGGCCCCATATACAATGAGCAGTTCTTC	CASSPKGRARGTSGRGPIYNEQFF
.	.	TRBV5-6	TRBJ2-2	TGTGCCAGCAGCTCCGACAGGACCCGGATCACCGGGGAGCTGTTTTTT	CASSSDRTRITGELFF
TRBD1	.	TRBV29-1	TRBJ1-2	TGCAGCGGTGGGACAGGTGGCTATGGCTACACCTTC	CSGGTGGYGYTF
TRBD1	.	TRBV28	TRBJ2-6	TGTGCCAGCAGGACAGGGGGGACTGGGGCCAACGTCCTGACTTTC	CASRTGGTGANVLTF
TRBD1	.	TRBV28	TRBJ1-1	TGTGCCAGCAGTTTACAGGGGGATATGAACACTGAAGCTTTCTTT	CASSLQGDMNTEAFF
.	.	TRBV10-3	TRBJ1-5	TGTGCCATCAGTGATACAGGGCATTGGGATAAAGGCAATCAGCCCCAGCATTTT	CAISDTGHWDKGNQPQHF
.	few	TRBV2	TRBJ1-5	TGTGCCAGCAGTCCGGACAGTTTCAATCAGCCCCAGCATTTT	CASSPDSFNQPQHF
.	.	TRBV5-6	TRBJ2-1	TGTGCCAGCAGCCTTTACTCCAATGAGCAGTTCTTC	CASSLYSNEQFF
.	.	TRBV12-5	TRBJ2-1	TGTGCTAGTGGTCAAAACTCCTACAATGAGCAGTTCTTC	CASGQNSYNEQFF
TRBD1	.	TRBV5-8	TRBJ2-7	TGTGCCAGCAGCCCCGGACAGGGCTCCTACGAGCAGTACTTC	CASSPGQGSYEQYF
.	once	TRBV30	TRBJ1-6	TGTGCCTGGAGTTCGGAGGGTCCCCTCCACTTT	CAWSSEGPLHF
TRBD1	.	TRBV28	TRBJ2-3	TGTGCCAGCAGTGTACAGGGGGGAACAGATACGCAGTATTTT	CASSVQGGTDTQYF
.	few	TRBV19	TRBJ2-3	TGTGCCAGTAGTAACTACCCGATGGGAGATACGCAGTATTTT	CASSNYPMGDTQYF
TRBD2	.	TRBV28	TRBJ2-7	TGTGCCAGCAGTCTAGCGGGAGGGTCCGACGAGCAGTACTTC	CASSLAGGSDEQYF
TRBD2	.	TRBV7-3	TRBJ2-5	TGTGCCAGCAGCATACTAGCGGGAGTAGAGACCCAGTACTTC	CASSILAGVETQYF
TRBD1	.	TRBV7-8	TRBJ2-4	TGTGCCAGCAGCTTAAGAGACGGGACAGAGTACTTC	CASSLRDGTEYF
TRBD2	.	TRBV7-3	TRBJ2-1	TGTGCCAGCAGCCCAGACGCCTCTAGCGGTGAGCAGTTCTTC	CASSPDASSGEQFF
TRBD1	.	TRBV4-3	TRBJ2-3	TGCGCCAGCAGCCAAGATCAAGGGGGCGCAGATACGCAGTATTTT	CASSQDQGGADTQYF
TRBD2	.	TRBV2	TRBJ2-5	TGTGCCAGCAGTGCGTTTTATGGACTAGCGAGAGAGACCCAGTACTTC	CASSAFYGLARETQYF
TRBD1	once	TRBV5-6	TRBJ1-2	TGTGCCAGCAGCCCCGGGACAGGGCTTTACTATGGCTACACCTTC	CASSPGTGLYYGYTF
TRBD1	.	TRBV20-1	TRBJ1-2	TGCAAACGACAGGGGGATGGCTACACCTTC	CKRQGDGYTF
TRBD1	.	TRBV6-6	TRBJ1-2	TGTGCCAGCAGTTTTTCCACAGGGGGCGGCTATGGCTACACCTTC	CASSFSTGGGYGYTF
TRBD1	.	TRBV5-6	TRBJ1-4	TGTGCCAGCAGCTTCCGGACAGGGGCAAATGAAAAACTGTTTTTT	CASSFRTGANEKLFF
.	.	TRBV15	TRBJ2-2	TGTGCCACCAGCAGAGATTATAGCGGAAACACCGGGGAGCTGTTTTTT	CATSRDYSGNTGELFF
TRBD2	.	TRBV2	TRBJ2-3	TGTGCCAGCTTCCCCCGACTAGCGGGCCGAGTAGTAGATACGCAGTATTTT	CASFPRLAGRVVDTQYF
TRBD2	.	TRBV5-6	TRBJ2-5	TGTGCCAGCAGTGCCGCCCGAGCGGGGCAAGAGACCCAGTACTTC	CASSAARAGQETQYF
.	few	TRBV6-1	TRBJ2-7	TGTGCCAGCAGTCCCCGGTCCTTCTACGAGCAGTACTTC	CASSPRSFYEQYF
.	.	TRBV9	TRBJ1-2	TGTGCCAGCAGCCCCCGGACAGAATCTATCGGCTACACCTTC	CASSPRTESIGYTF
.	few	TRBV28	TRBJ2-1	TGTGCCAGCAGTTTTGGCGGGATTATGATACAGTTCTTC	CASSFGGIMIQFF
.	.	TRBV11-2	TRBJ2-7	TGTGCCAGCAGCTTGGACATCGGTTCCTACGAGCAGTACTTC	CASSLDIGSYEQYF
.	.	TRBV5-4	TRBJ2-3	TGTGCCAGCAGCTCCCCTGAACTCGGAGATACGCAGTATTTT	CASSSPELGDTQYF
.	.	TRBV7-6	TRBJ2-3	TGTGCCAGCAGCTTAGGGGAGAATACGCAGTATTTT	CASSLGENTQYF
TRBD1	.	TRBV6-1	TRBJ2-6	TGTGCCAGCAGTGCCGGACAGGGGGCTTCTGGGGCCAACGTCCTGACTTTC	CASSAGQGASGANVLTF
.	.	TRBV7-6	TRBJ1-3	TGTGCCAGCAGCTTATCCGACAGCACCATATATTTT	CASSLSDSTIYF
.	.	TRBV28	TRBJ1-2	TGTGCGACCCGTAGGGTCCAGGGGTCTAACTATGGCTACACCTTC	CATRRVQGSNYGYTF
TRBD1	.	TRBV29-1	TRBJ1-4	TGCAGCGCAGACAGGGGGCGAGGTGAAAAACTGTTTTTT	CSADRGRGEKLFF
.	.	TRBV10-3	TRBJ1-3	TGTGCCATCAGTGAGTTTAACGGGTCTCGTGGAAACACCATATATTTT	CAISEFNGSRGNTIYF
TRBD1	once	TRBV5-5	TRBJ1-5	TGTGCCAGCAGCTTGGGCCCGGGACAGGTCAATCAGCCCCAGCATTTT	CASSLGPGQVNQPQHF
.	.	TRBV5-5	TRBJ2-2	TGTGCCAGCAGATCGAGCCTAGCGAACACCGGGGAGCTGTTTTTT	CASRSSLANTGELFF
TRBD2	.	TRBV7-2	TRBJ2-1	TGTGCCAGCAGCTTAAGAGCGGGGGGCCCCATCAATGAGCAGTTCTTC	CASSLRAGGPINEQFF
TRBD1	.	TRBV28	TRBJ1-1	TGTGCCAGCAGTTTAGGGGGTAGGGACAGCCTTTATCGGGCTTTCTTT	CASSLGGRDSLYRAFF
.	.	TRBV30	TRBJ2-3	TGTGCCTGGAGGCGGTGGTCAGGACTTGGCGTGACAGATACGCAGTATTTT	CAWRRWSGLGVTDTQYF
.	.	TRBV28	TRBJ2-7	TGTGCCAGCAGCCCCTCCAGGGGATCCCCTGTCGAGCAGTACTTC	CASSPSRGSPVEQYF
.	.	TRBV7-2	TRBJ2-1	TGTGCCAGCAGCTTAGTAGGCGGTTCCTACAATGAGCAGTTCTTC	CASSLVGGSYNEQFF
TRBD2	.	TRBV7-3	TRBJ2-5	TGTGCCAGCAGCTTAAAAAGAGAGAGCGGGGGGGCAGGAGAGACCCAGTACTTC	CASSLKRESGGAGETQYF
.	.	TRBV2	TRBJ2-2	TGTGCCAGCAAACCCAGGACGACTAATTTGAACACCGGGGAGCTGTTTTTT	CASKPRTTNLNTGELFF
.	.	TRBV5-6	TRBJ2-3	TGTGCCAGCAGCTTGGGGGGGTGGAGGGGCACAGATACGCAGTATTTT	CASSLGGWRGTDTQYF
.	.	TRBV19	TRBJ2-2	TGTGCCAGTAGTATGGGAGACGATACCGGGGAGCTGTTTTTT	CASSMGDDTGELFF
TRBD2	.	TRBV19	TRBJ2-2	TGTGCCAGTAGTCTTCCGGGACTAGCGGTTAGGACCGGGGAGCTGTTTTTT	CASSLPGLAVRTGELFF
TRBD1	.	TRBV2	TRBJ1-3	TGTGCCAGCAGCAAGGACAGGGTCTCTGGAAACACCATATATTTT	CASSKDRVSGNTIYF
.	.	TRBV9	TRBJ2-3	TGTGCCAGCAGCGTGCCCTCGGGGGACCCATTTACGCAGTATTTT	CASSVPSGDPFTQYF
TRBD1	.	TRBV6-5	TRBJ1-5	TGTGCCAGCAGTCAGGGGGCTGGCAATCAGCCCCAGCATTTT	CASSQGAGNQPQHF
.	.	TRBV9	TRBJ2-1	TGTGCCAGCAGCGTTCTGGGGGGGGGCTCAGGTGAGCAGTTCTTC	CASSVLGGGSGEQFF
.	.	TRBV7-9	TRBJ1-1	TGTGCCAGCAGCCAACAGGGTTCAACTGAAGCTTTCTTT	CASSQQGSTEAFF
TRBD2	.	TRBV7-2	TRBJ2-5	TGTGCCAGCAGCTACGGACTAGAGCGGGGACGCGAGACCCAGTACTTC	CASSYGLERGRETQYF
.	few	TRBV11-2	TRBJ2-3	TGTGCCAGCAGCTTAGCAGTGCGAGCGGTTGGCACAGATACGCAGTATTTT	CASSLAVRAVGTDTQYF
.	.	TRBV7-9	TRBJ2-7	TGTGCCAGCAGCAACACCCGTCCAGGGTCCTACGAGCAGTACTTC	CASSNTRPGSYEQYF
TRBD2	.	TRBV25-1	TRBJ2-7	TGTGCCAGCAGTGAATCGGGAGGCTCCTACGAGCAGTACTTC	CASSESGGSYEQYF
.	once	TRBV20-1	TRBJ1-2	TGCAGTGCTAGGGACAGCTATGGCTACACCTTC	CSARDSYGYTF
TRBD1	.	TRBV19	TRBJ2-7	TGTGCCAGTAGTATGTATGGACAGGGCGAAGAGCAGTACTTC	CASSMYGQGEEQYF